Below are 14 T cell receptor beta chains sequenced from a single sample in a study of CD8+ T cells in alopecia areata. Following extraction, RNA underwent reverse transcription to cDNA, which served as the sequencing template. The data were produced by immunoSEQ multiplex PCR, yet TCRdb's version contains in-frame clones alone and is incomplete. The table records some 180,000 clones, about 63% of them present only once. The input for sequencing was CD4+ T cells sorted from blood, taken at week 0. The receptors originated from a human donor with alopecia areata.

This clone has a handful of counts. The chain links TRBV4-3 to TRBJ1-6; 7 bases fit TRBD1. The V gene's germline CDR1 is LGHNA and CDR2 YSLEER. After removal of 2 bases from V and 14 bases from J, the junction contained 15 bases not matched to a gene. This CDR3 contains 16 residues. CDR3 protein: CASSQFSTGTRLALHF. CDR3 DNA: TGCGCCAGCAGCCAATTCTCGACAGGGACCCGCTTGGCCCTCCACTTT.

CDR3 DNA sequence: TGTGCCAGCAGTCGGGACAGGGGTAGCAATCAGCCCCAGCATTTT. Encoded protein: CASSRDRGSNQPQHF. The rearrangement joins TRBV7-2 to TRBJ1-5; 10 bases align to TRBD1. CDR3 length equals 15 residues. The germline V gene has CDR1 SGHTA and CDR2 FQGNSA. Trimming took 6 bases from V and 0 from J; bases not matched to a gene: 2.

This clone came up once. The chain links TRBV29-1 to TRBJ1-1; no clear D gene. The CDR3 runs to 14 residues. V lost 2 bases and J 0 bases, leaving 10 bases between the germline ends. CDR1 and CDR2 from the germline V gene are SQVTM and ANQGSEA. The CDR3 DNA is TGCAGCGTTGAACGTTTGACGGTGAACACTGAAGCTTTCTTT. As protein: CSVERLTVNTEAFF.

The J gene is TRBJ1-2, the V gene TRBV29-1, with D uncertain. The V and J ends lost 4 bases and 8 bases respectively, with 8 bases between them. Germline V gene data show CDR1 as SQVTM and CDR2 as ANQGSEA. The CDR3 consists of 10 residues. DNA for the CDR3: TGCAGCGTTGCGGAAGGCGGCTACACCTTC. Translation gives CSVAEGGYTF.

This sequence joins TRBV27 and TRBJ1-6; possible D gene TRBD1, 6 bases. V lost 4 bases, J lost 6 bases, and 10 bases lay in between. The CDR3 consists of 14 residues. The germline CDR1 and CDR2 sequences are MNHEY and SMNVEV (reference sequence). The CDR3 loop reads CASSSRTANSPLHF. CDR3 nucleotides: TGTGCCAGCAGTTCTCGGACAGCTAATTCACCCCTCCACTTT.

The CDR3 loop is CASSYVVLTGELFF. The CDR3, as DNA: TGTGCCAGCAGTTACGTAGTCCTAACCGGGGAGCTGTTTTTT. The chain has TRBV6-5 and TRBJ2-2, with D unresolved. The CDR3 is 14 amino acids. The V and J ends lost 2 bases and 5 bases respectively, with 9 bases between them. CDR1 is MNHEY and CDR2 is SVGAGI in the germline V gene.

This clone appeared once. The genes are TRBV4-3 and TRBJ1-2; D unresolved. This CDR3 is 15 amino acids long. Germline V lookup: CDR1 LGHNA, CDR2 YSLEER. V was cut by 0 bases and J by 4 bases, with 12 bases left in between. CDR3 amino acids: CASSQDRYALYGYTF. In nucleotides, the CDR3 is TGCGCCAGCAGCCAAGATCGGTATGCCCTCTATGGCTACACCTTC.

This chain joins TRBV5-6 and TRBJ1-1; D remains unclear. Trimming left V 1 base short and J 2 bases short, with 12 bases between. The CDR3 runs to 15 residues. The germline CDR1 and CDR2 sequences are SGHDT and YYEEEE. In DNA, the CDR3 is TGTGCCAGCAGCTTGAGACGGGAGCTAAACACTGAAGCTTTCTTT. Its protein product is CASSLRRELNTEAFF.

This clone was counted only a few times. The chain links TRBV29-1 to TRBJ2-5; D is undetermined. Germline lookup yields CDR1 SQVTM and CDR2 ANQGSEA. V gave up 7 bases and J gave up 2 bases, with 14 bases separating them. The CDR3 has 13 residues. DNA for the CDR3: TGCAGCGGCGCGGCTGGGAATCAAGAGACCCAGTACTTC. Protein sequence: CSGAAGNQETQYF.

The rearrangement links TRBV18 to TRBJ1-6; perhaps TRBD1 as D (6 bases). V was pared by 5 bases and J by 5 bases, with 13 bases between. This CDR3 comprises 15 residues. Germline assignment: CDR1 KGHSH and CDR2 LQKENI. The CDR3 loop is CASSITGTNNSPLHF. The CDR3 nucleotides are TGTGCCAGCTCAATAACCGGGACAAATAATTCACCCCTCCACTTT.

The V and J genes are TRBV7-2 and TRBJ1-1; D not certain. This CDR3 spans 13 amino acids. The germline V gene encodes CDR1 SGHTA and CDR2 FQGNSA. V lost 3 bases to trimming and J lost 4 bases, with 9 bases between them. The CDR3 is CASSFGRGTEAFF. The CDR3 DNA reads as TGTGCCAGCAGCTTTGGTCGGGGCACTGAAGCTTTCTTT.

This sequence joins TRBV19 and TRBJ2-1, with D perhaps matching TRBD1 or TRBD2 (5 bases each). The CDR3 sequence is 13 residues long. Trimming left V 8 bases short and J 2 bases short, with 10 bases between. Per germline, CDR1 LNHDA and CDR2 SQIVND (reference sequence). As DNA, the CDR3 is TGTGCCAGTCGGGGCGGCACCTACAATGAGCAGTTCTTC. As protein: CASRGGTYNEQFF.

The genes are TRBV30 and TRBJ2-4; 9 bases are a match to TRBD1. The germline V gene encodes CDR1 GTSNPN and CDR2 SVGIG (reference sequence). The CDR3 runs 13 residues. Losses at the gene ends were 5 bases for V and 5 bases for J; bases not matched to a gene: 4. The CDR3 nucleotides are TGTGCCTGGCAACAGGGGGCCGAAAACATTCAGTACTTC. It is translated as CAWQQGAENIQYF. The full variable domain, rest sourced from reference TRBV30 and TRBJ2-4, is SQTIHQWPATLVQPVGSPLSLECTVEGTSNPNLYWYRQAAGRGLQLLFYSVGIGQISSEVPQNLSASRPQDRQFILSSKKLLLSDSGFYLCAWQQGAENIQYFGAGTRLSVL.

CDR3 sequence: CASSQDPMRGADTQYF. The CDR3 bases are TGCGCCAGCAGCCAAGATCCTATGAGGGGGGCAGATACGCAGTATTTT. The chain recombines TRBV4-3 with TRBJ2-3; D is possibly TRBD1 or TRBD2 (6 bases each). Trimming left V 0 bases short and J 4 bases short, with 14 bases between. The germline V gene encodes CDR1 LGHNA and CDR2 YSLEER. The CDR3 sequence is 16 residues long.